The clone carrying this T cell receptor beta chain was recorded only once. The data stem from a study of blood T cell repertoires in COVID-19. Turning to the study itself: The United States, Italy and Spain were the sources of the acute and convalescent COVID-19 samples. Sources were T cells, B-cell-depleted T cells, or PBMCs; the material itself was cDNA or gDNA.

Original methodology: Amplification from reference gene primers served as the basis for estimated nucleated cell counts. Clones were read by immunoSEQ multiplex PCR, and TCRdb kept only the in-frame ones, dropping some. The DNA was the basis for D and trimming; V, J and clone size are from that table. The profile shows fewer than 55,000 clones, over 65% of them singletons. The ends lost 9 bases at V and 1 base at J; junction bases unmatched: 7. This CDR3 is built from 14 residues. In germline, CDR1 is MNHNY, CDR2 SVGAGI (reference sequence). The V and J genes are TRBV6-6 and TRBJ2-7; the match to TRBD1 covers 9 bases. This clonotype originated in a woman between 65 and 79 years old with acute or convalescent COVID-19. The sequencing input was peripheral blood. The CDR3: CASLRDRASYEQYF. The CDR3 DNA reads as TGTGCCAGTCTCCGGGACAGGGCGTCCTACGAGCAGTACTTC.